The source of this T cell receptor (beta chain) is a study of shared clonotypes between healthy human individuals (dated by TCRdb to the early 2020s). General notes on the study: A couple of women and three men aged 18 to 49 years were included in the cohort. Per donor, three plates each were used for CD4 naive and CD4 memory, two for CD8 naive, and one for CD8 memory. To estimate repertoire size and how much clonotypes are shared between individuals, the study performed deep sequencing of blood TCR repertoires from a handful of healthy adults. To increase sequencing depth and limit assay-specific biases, different laboratories used diverse techniques to prepare libraries and sequence TCR repertoires. Each donor's leukapheresis produced roughly between about 0.85 and 10 billion PBMCs.

The germline V gene gives CDR1 as SGHRS and CDR2 as YFSETQ. The CDR3 runs 19 amino acids, cysteine and phenylalanine included. Solely the CDR3 DNA is kept, with 57 bases framed from the first base. Relative to germline, V is 1 base shorter and J is 0 bases shorter, with 19 bases between their ends. The donors were healthy, HIV-negative adults with no recently reported acute infections or vaccinations. Every donor was a Caucasian adult residing in Nashville, Tennessee, USA. CD4+ T cells were enriched by magnetic negative selection, after which naive cells were positively selected on CD45RA and the negative fraction was taken as the memory subset. Blood was collected by leukapheresis, and PBMCs were isolated by Ficoll-Histopaque density gradient centrifugation and then cryopreserved in liquid nitrogen vapor phase. Analytical flow cytometry was used to check the purity and quantity of every magnetically sorted T cell population. Genomic DNA was isolated from each sorted fraction and quantified by UV absorbance on a Nanodrop 2000c.

Using the deep immunoSEQ assay, TCR CDR3 regions were amplified from genomic DNA by multiplex PCR. Extracted genomic DNA from each cell subset was spread evenly across all wells of several immunoSEQ 96-well plates, with each plate serving as a replicate. For sorted subsets, each replicate PCR was loaded with around 220 ng genomic DNA, equivalent to approximately 33,000 T cell genomes. The purified libraries were quantified using a Qubit 3.0 fluorometer, sized with a Bioanalyzer 2100, and then quantified again using the KAPA Library Quantification kit. Every immunoSEQ 96-well plate was sequenced on a separate single-read 150-cycle Illumina NextSeq 550 flow cell. The study's own analysis went as follows. Because only junctional sequences without quality scores were contained in the immunoSEQ output, filtering matching that applied to full-length reads could not be performed. To assign V/J genes and CDR3, sequences were annotated using PyIR, a Python wrapper for IgBLAST v1.9, with IMGT germline references. Reads with weak V/J assignments (E-value above 1e-6), missing CDR3, stop codons, out-of-frame junctions, or ambiguous translated residues were removed. V3J clonotypes were defined as sequences sharing an identical inferred V gene, J gene, and CDR3 amino acid sequence. Percentage overlap between repertoires was calculated by dividing the number of shared unique clonotypes by the size of the smaller repertoire. Repertoire richness was assessed with RTK rarefaction, the Chao1 estimator, and Recon v2.1 estimates of unobserved clonotypes. Generation probabilities for all TCRbeta clonotypes obtained by the gDNA method from a handful of donors were computed using OLGA. The table was pulled from immuneACCESS by TCRdb, which kept in-frame rearrangements only. Such tables lose some clones; where checked, under half of the loss comes from unresolved V genes, and the rest has no known cause. V, J and clone size derive from that table, while D and trimming were established from the DNA sequence. Within this sample are a few million clones, with 93% of them counted one time only. The ten biggest clones cover under 0.45% of the sample.

Comments on this clone: Its antigen target is currently unknown. No quality values exist for individual bases; no much larger clone is one base distant.

Findings and caveats that apply to the study as a whole: Only blood was sampled, and tissue TCR repertoires likely differ from those in blood. Compared with non-shared clonotypes, clonotypes shared by all four sorted-subset donors had higher generation probabilities. Estimated clonotype richness was generally larger for naive than for memory subsets. Across a few donors, 4.5% to 6.5% of naive CD4, more than 3% of naive CD8, around 2.1% of memory CD4, and over 0.35% of memory CD8 clonotypes were shared. Because the study included only a small number of donors, the genetic and exposure-history diversity represented was limited. Pairwise subsampling indicated that sequencing depth was expected to affect the degree of clonotype sharing among donors. Incomplete sequencing was indicated by rarefaction of sorted-subset datasets, despite the large sequencing depth.

This clonotype was obtained from a man aged 18 to 29 in good health. Some clones in this sample may be carry-over from other donors' samples. Sequenced input: naive CD4+ T cells from PBMCs. The cell subset or site label of this sample denotes: CD45RA+ positively selected. The rearrangement combines TRBV5-1 with TRBJ2-2; TRBD2 is a weak D gene call, 6 bases matching. The nucleotide sequence is TGCGCCAGCAGCTTGCGGACCTTGCGGGGTAGGACGAACACCGGGGAGCTGTTTTTT. Protein translation: CASSLRTLRGRTNTGELFF.